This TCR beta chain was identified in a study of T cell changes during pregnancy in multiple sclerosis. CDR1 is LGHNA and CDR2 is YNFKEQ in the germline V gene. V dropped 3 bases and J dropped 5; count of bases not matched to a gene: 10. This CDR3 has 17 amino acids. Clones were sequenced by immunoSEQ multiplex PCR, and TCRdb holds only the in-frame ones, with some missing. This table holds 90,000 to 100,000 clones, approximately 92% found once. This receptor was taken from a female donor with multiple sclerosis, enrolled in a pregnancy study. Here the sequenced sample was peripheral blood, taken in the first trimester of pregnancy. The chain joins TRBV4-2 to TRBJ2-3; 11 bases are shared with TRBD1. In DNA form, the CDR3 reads TGTGCCAGCAGCCATCGCCCCGGGACAGGGGGTGTAGATACGCAGTATTTT. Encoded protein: CASSHRPGTGGVDTQYF.